This T cell receptor beta chain came from a study of blood T cell repertoires in COVID-19. Participant ages covered roughly 18 to 89 years across around 25 US areas. Per the original methods: The authors estimated nucleated cell counts from reference gene primer amplification. Sequencing was performed with immunoSEQ multiplex PCR; in TCRdb, only in-frame clones are kept and a portion is missing. For V, J and clone size, that table is used; D and trimming come from the DNA. The table includes 350,000 to 400,000 clones, about 90% detected once. This CDR3 is built from 14 residues. Germline values: CDR1 MNHEY, CDR2 SVGEGT. V dropped 6 bases and J dropped 0 bases, with 12 bases sitting between them.

The chain joins TRBV6-2 or TRBV6-3 to TRBJ2-7, with TRBD2 as a possible D gene (6 bases). The TCR comes from a woman under 40 who had recovered from COVID-19. The sample consisted of PBMCs or T cells enriched from blood (not recorded which). The DNA of the CDR3 is TGTGCCAGCAGCCGCGCGGGGAGCTCCTACGAGCAGTACTTC. Translation gives CASSRAGSSYEQYF.